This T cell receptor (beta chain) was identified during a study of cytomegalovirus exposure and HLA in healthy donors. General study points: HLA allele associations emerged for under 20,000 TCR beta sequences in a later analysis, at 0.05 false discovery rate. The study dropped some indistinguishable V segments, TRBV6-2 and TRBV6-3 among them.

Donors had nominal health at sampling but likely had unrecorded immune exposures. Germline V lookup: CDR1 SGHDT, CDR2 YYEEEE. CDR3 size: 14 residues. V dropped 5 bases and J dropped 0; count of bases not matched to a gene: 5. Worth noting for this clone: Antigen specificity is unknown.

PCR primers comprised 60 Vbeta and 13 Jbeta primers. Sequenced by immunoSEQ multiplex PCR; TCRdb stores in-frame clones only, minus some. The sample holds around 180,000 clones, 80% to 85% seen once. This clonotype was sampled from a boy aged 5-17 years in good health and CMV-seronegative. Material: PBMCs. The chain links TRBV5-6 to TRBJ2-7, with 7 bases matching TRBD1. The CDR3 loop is CASRRTGDSYEQYF. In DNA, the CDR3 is TGTGCCAGCAGAAGGACAGGAGACTCCTACGAGCAGTACTTC.